This TCR beta chain is from a study of blood T cell repertoires in COVID-19. The sample holds a few counts of this clone. Original data processing: Amplification of reference gene primers provided the estimated nucleated cell counts. The assay was immunoSEQ multiplex PCR, and TCRdb's table has in-frame clones only and misses some. V and J calls plus clone size are reproduced from that table; the DNA served to infer D and trimming. Of some 76,000 clones listed, around 89% are singletons. This CDR3 region has 16 residues. V gene TRBV21-1 combines with J gene TRBJ1-1; the D call of TRBD1 is as the table states it, not checked on the DNA. TRBV21-1 is marked as a pseudogene. The origin of this receptor is a man aged 60 to 75 with acute or convalescent COVID-19. Sequenced material: peripheral blood. The CDR3 coding sequence is TGTGCCAGCAGCAATATCCGGGACAGGGTTAACACTGAAGCTTTCTTT. Its translation: CASSNIRDRVNTEAFF.